This passage covers 9 T cell receptor beta chains from one sample sequenced in a study of blood T cells in healthy people across ages. It was with a sample-barcoded 5' primer and a J-beta primer mix that a second PCR of roughly 7 to 11 cycles was run. TCRdb independently ran MiXCR on the 5' RACE reads; one entry per CDR3 protein. The table has approximately 760,000 distinct CDR3 sequences, 25% seen once. The data were also submitted as part of a second study, on T cells of mothers and their children.

Sequencing used blood. All receptors come from a boy between 10 and 17 years old in good health.

On this clonotype itself: A much larger clone sits a single nucleotide away, making a read error possible. The CDR3 region is CSATDGSRTDTQYF. The CDR3 nucleotides are TGCAGTGCAACCGACGGGTCACGCACAGATACGCAGTATTTT. V gene TRBV20-1 combines with J gene TRBJ2-3; D gene uncertain. There are 14 residues in the CDR3. CDR1 DFQATT and CDR2 SNEGSKA come from the germline V gene (reference sequence). Between the trimmed V and J ends, which lost 6 bases and 1 base, there was a span of 14 bases.

This clonotype was counted a few times. CDR3 region: CASSLTPWDRAGELFF. In DNA form, the CDR3 reads TGTGCCAGCAGTCTGACCCCCTGGGACAGGGCCGGGGAGCTGTTTTTT. The chain joins TRBV27 to TRBJ2-2; 9 bases match TRBD1. This CDR3 has 16 residues. CDR1 MNHEY and CDR2 SMNVEV come from the germline V gene (reference sequence). V dropped 5 bases and J dropped 6; count of bases not matched to a gene: 10.

The chain uses TRBV29-1 and TRBJ1-1; D uncertain. V lost 6 bases and J 4 bases, leaving 12 bases between the germline ends. Germline CDR1 is SQVTM and CDR2 is ANQGSEA. This CDR3 has 12 residues. The CDR3 protein is CSVCPEGTEAFF. The CDR3 DNA reads as TGCAGCGTGTGCCCCGAGGGCACTGAAGCTTTCTTT.

Comment on this clonotype: The junction does not match germline at one end; this may be a read error. The genes are TRBV5-1 and TRBJ2-7, with TRBD1 identical over 11 bases. CDR1 and CDR2 (germline): SGHRS, YFSETQ. This CDR3 contains 14 residues. CDR3: CASSLDRGRYEQYF. CDR3 coding DNA: TGCGCCAGCAGTTTGGACAGGGGGCGATACGAGCAGTACTTC.

This chain uses TRBV7-3 with TRBJ2-5, with 8 bases that match TRBD1. This CDR3 is 17 amino acids long. From germline, CDR1 is SGHTA and CDR2 FQGTGA. Trimming cost V 1 base and J 5 bases; bases outside gene matches: 12. The CDR3 nucleotides are TGTGCCAGCAGCTTAAACCCCCCCAGGGGGCTGTGGGAGACCCAGTACTTC. The encoded protein is CASSLNPPRGLWETQYF. The full variable domain, completed using reference TRBV7-3 and TRBJ2-5, is GAGVSQTPSNKVTEKGKYVELRCDPISGHTALYWYRQSLGQGPEFLIYFQGTGAADDSGLPNDRFFAVRPEGSVSTLKIQRTERGDSAVYLCASSLNPPRGLWETQYFGPGTRLLVL.

This clonotype came up a few times. The rearrangement links TRBV6-1 to TRBJ2-7, with D possibly matching TRBD2 (8 bases). The CDR3 spans 19 residues. The germline gives CDR1 MNHNS, CDR2 SASEGT. Between the trimmed V and J ends, which lost 4 bases and 2 bases, there was a span of 27 bases. DNA for the CDR3: TGTGCCAGCAGTGGAACACAGGACAGGAGGTCTAGCGGGCCCTACGAGCAGTACTTC. Translated, it gives CASSGTQDRRSSGPYEQYF.

The chain joins TRBV29-1 to TRBJ2-1; TRBD2 aligns across 8 bases. Germline CDR1 SQVTM, CDR2 ANQGSEA. Losses at the gene ends were 7 bases for V and 0 bases for J; bases not matched to a gene: 2. This CDR3 is built from 13 residues. The CDR3 DNA is TGCAGCGGAAGCGGGAGCTCCTACAATGAGCAGTTCTTC. Amino acid sequence: CSGSGSSYNEQFF.

The chain couples TRBV11-2 to TRBJ1-1; the D gene is possibly TRBD1 (5 bases). Germline CDR1 and CDR2: SGHAT and FQNNGV. This CDR3 comprises 14 residues. V gave up 8 bases and J gave up 4 bases, with 17 bases separating them. The CDR3 reads CASREWGSGTEAFF. CDR3 DNA: TGTGCCAGCCGCGAGTGGGGGTCTGGCACTGAAGCTTTCTTT.

The rearrangement joins TRBV7-2 to TRBJ2-5; either TRBD1 or TRBD2 may fit D (5 bases each). This CDR3 comprises 18 residues. The ends were cut back, 9 bases at V and 0 bases at J, with 26 bases in the middle. CDR1 SGHTA and CDR2 FQGNSA come from the germline V gene. The CDR3 sequence: CASLRDPDPTTNQETQYF. Written as DNA, the CDR3 is TGTGCCAGTCTCCGGGACCCAGACCCCACAACGAACCAAGAGACCCAGTACTTC.